Below are 12 T cell receptor beta chains sequenced from a single sample in a study of blood T cell repertoires in COVID-19. Here immunoSEQ multiplex PCR was the method, and the copy in TCRdb shows in-frame clones only, minus some. Found here are a few hundred thousand clones, approximately 86% of them singletons; the top ten hold about 10%. The material sequenced was peripheral blood. These receptors all stem from a man aged 40-55 years who had recovered from COVID-19.

V gene TRBV5-4 combines with J gene TRBJ2-3; 12 nucleotides match TRBD2. Germline loops: CDR1 SGHNT, CDR2 YYREEE (reference sequence). Germline trimming cut 3 bases from V and 8 bases from J; bases unmatched to any gene: 4. The CDR3 contains 14 residues. CDR3 in amino acids: CASSYLAGGGTQYF. DNA of the CDR3: TGTGCCAGCAGCTACCTAGCGGGGGGGGGTACGCAGTATTTT.

This chain joins TRBV30 and TRBJ1-1; possible D gene TRBD1, 6 bases. Germline CDR1 is GTSNPN and CDR2 is SVGIG (reference sequence). The CDR3 covers 13 residues. Trimming left V 5 bases short and J 5 bases short, with 15 bases between. CDR3 nucleotide sequence: TGTGCCTGGGTGACAGGTGGGTGGACTGAAGCTTTCTTT. Amino acids: CAWVTGGWTEAFF.

A remark on this clone: Other nucleotide sequences from this sample produce the same CDR3. The J gene is TRBJ2-7, the V gene TRBV5-1; D possibly corresponds to TRBD2 (5 bases). Germline loops: CDR1 SGHRS, CDR2 YFSETQ. The CDR3 is 13 residues long. V gave up 0 bases and J gave up 2 bases, with 6 bases separating them. The CDR3 is CASSLAGTYEQYF. CDR3 nucleotides: TGCGCCAGCAGCTTGGCGGGAACCTACGAGCAGTACTTC.

The rearrangement uses TRBV11-2 and TRBJ2-4, with 8 bases aligning to TRBD2. Trimming removed 2 bases from V and 5 bases from J; junction bases left unmatched: 8. The germline gives CDR1 SGHAT, CDR2 FQNNGV. The CDR3 is 16 amino acids. CDR3: CASSLSSGRSENIQYF. DNA of the CDR3: TGTGCCAGCAGCTTATCCAGCGGGAGATCAGAAAACATTCAGTACTTC. The full variable domain, its missing parts supplied by reference TRBV11-2 and TRBJ2-4, is EAGVAQSPRYKIIEKRQSVAFWCNPISGHATLYWYQQILGQGPKLLIQFQNNGVVDDSQLPKDRFSAERLKGVDSTLKIQPAKLEDSAVYLCASSLSSGRSENIQYFGAGTRLSVL.

The J gene is TRBJ1-2, the V gene TRBV13; D is ambiguous. Germline lookup yields CDR1 PRHDT and CDR2 FYEKMQ (reference sequence). The ends were cut back, 4 bases at V and 1 base at J, with 7 bases in the middle. This CDR3 is built from 13 residues. In DNA, the CDR3 is TGTGCCAGCAGCTCTGAGGGTAACTATGGCTACACCTTC. It translates to CASSSEGNYGYTF.

This clone was detected only once. The V call is TRBV9, the J call TRBJ1-5; 9 bases match TRBD1. Germline V gene data show CDR1 as SGDLS and CDR2 as YYNGEE. Trimming took 4 bases from V and 3 from J; bases not matched to a gene: 5. This CDR3 spans 15 amino acids. The CDR3 loop reads CASSRTGGLNQPQHF. For the CDR3, the DNA is TGTGCCAGCAGCCGAACAGGGGGCCTCAATCAGCCCCAGCATTTT.

CDR3 region: CASSALTGEYGYTF. DNA for the CDR3: TGTGCCAGCAGCGCCCTTACAGGAGAATATGGCTACACCTTC. The chain carries TRBV7-2 and TRBJ1-2; maybe TRBD1 (5 bases). The CDR3 runs 14 residues. V gave up 5 bases and J gave up 5 bases, with 15 bases separating them. Looked up from germline, CDR1 is SGHTA and CDR2 is FQGNSA.

The rearrangement joins TRBV4-2 to TRBJ2-7, with D possibly TRBD2 on 6 matching bases. The CDR3 runs 15 residues. Deletions cut 0 bases from V and 9 bases from J, with 18 bases between. From germline, CDR1 is LGHNA and CDR2 YNFKEQ. Here the CDR3 reads CASSQERTSSSGQYF. Here the CDR3 DNA reads TGTGCCAGCAGCCAAGAACGAACTAGCTCTTCGGGGCAGTACTTC.

The chain links TRBV11-2 to TRBJ2-3; the D is unclear. The CDR3 totals 18 residues. The germline V and J ends were trimmed by 4 bases and 1 base, with 21 bases remaining between them. In germline, CDR1 is SGHAT, CDR2 FQNNGV. The CDR3 DNA reads TGTGCCAGCAGCTCCACCGACGATACAAGACTGGGCACAGATACGCAGTATTTT. Amino acids: CASSSTDDTRLGTDTQYF.

The chain joins TRBV11-1 to TRBJ2-7, with D possibly TRBD1 on 6 matching bases. V lost 6 bases, J lost 2 bases, and 14 bases lay in between. This CDR3 contains 14 residues. Germline-derived CDR1 and CDR2 are SGHAT and FQDESV (reference sequence). The CDR3 is CASRAGTPTYEQYF. The CDR3 DNA sequence: TGTGCCAGCAGAGCCGGGACACCTACCTACGAGCAGTACTTC.

This chain connects TRBV7-6 to TRBJ1-5; D is possibly TRBD1 (6 bases). There are 16 residues in the CDR3. Germline V gene lookup returns CDR1 SGHVS and CDR2 FNYEAQ. V lost 5 bases and J lost 6, with 20 bases in between. The CDR3 reads CASSPLGGQIAQPQHF. The CDR3, as DNA: TGTGCCAGCAGCCCCCTCGGGGGGCAGATAGCTCAGCCCCAGCATTTT.

The V gene is TRBV7-9, the J gene TRBJ2-7; a possible D gene is TRBD2 (6 bases). The CDR3 is 13 residues long. V was pared by 4 bases and J by 4 bases, with 11 bases between. Germline V lookup: CDR1 SEHNR, CDR2 FQNEAQ (reference sequence). The CDR3 spells CASSSGLRYEQYF. Written as DNA, the CDR3 is TGTGCCAGCAGCTCGGGACTCCGATACGAGCAGTACTTC.